These T cell receptor beta chains were read from a single sample in a study of identifying expanded T cells in peripheral blood. Sequencing used immunoSEQ multiplex PCR; TCRdb keeps in-frame clones, though not all of them. The sample lists tens of thousands of clones, about 91% occurring once. Sequencing was carried out using blood. The receptors stem from a person aged 18 to 70 in good health. CDR3s leave out the opening cysteine and the closing phenylalanine or tryptophan.

V gene | CDR3 protein
TRBV28 | ASSRTGSGETQY
TRBV6-1 | ASSEYGSGYEQY
TRBV7-9 | ASSLVGLSPGNEQF
TRBV20-1 | SAPGENIQY
TRBV7-9 | AIRPGTDEKLF
TRBV19 | ASTPTGDSGNTIY
TRBV7-8 | ASSRWTGSYEQY
TRBV5-4 | ASSAGTGDTDTQY
TRBV7-8 | ASSYRDYEQY
TRBV6-1 | ASSEELAGAYEQY
TRBV11-2 | ASSFLDYSNIQY
TRBV12-2 | ASRLRQAYEQY
TRBV6-6 | ASSYSMQRGVNTIY
TRBV25-1 | ASSLAGGTGELF
TRBV5-6 | ASSLPSGRNTGELF
TRBV10-1 | ASSASGTDTQY
TRBV20-1 | SAPGNTEAF
TRBV10-1 | ASSHRVFMNTEAF
TRBV6-6 | ASSPSGNTIY
TRBV2 | ASSRQVNVLT
TRBV4-2 | ASSQGGSTEAF
TRBV5-1 | ASSLAGGSYEQY
TRBV2 | ASSSSRVVYGYT
TRBV7-6 | ASKPSGGRKY
TRBV6-6 | ASSNRGLPYEQY